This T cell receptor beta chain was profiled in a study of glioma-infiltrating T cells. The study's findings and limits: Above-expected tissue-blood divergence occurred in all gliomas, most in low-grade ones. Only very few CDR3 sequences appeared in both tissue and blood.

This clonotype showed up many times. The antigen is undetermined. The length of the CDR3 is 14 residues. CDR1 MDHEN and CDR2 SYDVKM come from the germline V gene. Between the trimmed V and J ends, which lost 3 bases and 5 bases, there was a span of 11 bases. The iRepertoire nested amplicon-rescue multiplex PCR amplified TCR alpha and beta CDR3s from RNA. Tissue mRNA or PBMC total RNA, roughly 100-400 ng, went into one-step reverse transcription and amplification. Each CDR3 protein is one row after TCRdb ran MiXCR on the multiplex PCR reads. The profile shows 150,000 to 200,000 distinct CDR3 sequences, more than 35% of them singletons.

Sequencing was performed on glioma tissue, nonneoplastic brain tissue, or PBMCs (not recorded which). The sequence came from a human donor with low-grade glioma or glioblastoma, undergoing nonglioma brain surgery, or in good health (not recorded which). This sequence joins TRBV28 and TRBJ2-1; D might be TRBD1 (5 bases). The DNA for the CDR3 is TGTGCCAGCAGTTTGGTGGGGCCAGACAATGAGCAGTTCTTC. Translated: CASSLVGPDNEQFF.